Sequencing of this T cell receptor (beta chain) was carried out in a study of CD8 T cells in Susac syndrome. The authors sequenced TCR beta from blood CD8+ and CD4+ T cells. The authors negatively isolated CD8+ and CD4+ T cells and FACS-enriched TEMRA cells. RNA totalling about 0.45 to 1 ug underwent reverse transcription with random hexamers. TCRdb passed the immunoSEQ multiplex PCR reads through MiXCR, listing each CDR3 protein once. This table has roughly 140,000 distinct CDR3 sequences, 94% appearing once. CDR1 MNHEY and CDR2 SVGAGI come from the germline V gene. The CDR3 consists of 18 residues. Between the trimmed V and J ends, which lost 0 bases and 3 bases, there was a span of 19 bases.

The receptor was derived from a human donor in good health. The rearrangement uses TRBV6-5 and TRBJ2-3; D is tentatively TRBD1 or TRBD2 (5 bases each). Sequencing was performed on CD8+ T cells from PBMCs. CDR3 in DNA: TGTGCCAGCAGTTACTCCCGGGACCCCGATTACAGGACAGATACGCAGTATTTT. It translates to CASSYSRDPDYRTDTQYF.